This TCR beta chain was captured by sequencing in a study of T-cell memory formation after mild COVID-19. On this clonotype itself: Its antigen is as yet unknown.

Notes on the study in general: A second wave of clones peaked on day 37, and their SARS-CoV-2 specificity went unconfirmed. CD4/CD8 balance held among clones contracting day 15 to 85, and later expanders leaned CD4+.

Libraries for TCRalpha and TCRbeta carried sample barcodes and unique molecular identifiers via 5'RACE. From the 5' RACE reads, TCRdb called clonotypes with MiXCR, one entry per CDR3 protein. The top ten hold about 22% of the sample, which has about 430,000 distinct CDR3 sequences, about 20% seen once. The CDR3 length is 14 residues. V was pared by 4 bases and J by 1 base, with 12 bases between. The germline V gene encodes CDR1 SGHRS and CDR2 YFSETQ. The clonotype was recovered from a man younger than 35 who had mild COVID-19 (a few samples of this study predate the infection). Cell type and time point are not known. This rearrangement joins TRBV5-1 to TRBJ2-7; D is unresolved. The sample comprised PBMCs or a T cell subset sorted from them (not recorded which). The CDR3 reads CASSVSDLSYEQYF. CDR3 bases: TGCGCCAGCAGCGTAAGCGACCTATCCTACGAGCAGTACTTC.